This entry lists 32 T cell receptor beta chains sequenced from one sample in a study of T cell responses to AZD1222 COVID-19 vaccine (dated by TCRdb to 2020 to 2022). The time point label, as the study defines it: sample from adult after SARS-CoV-2 infection, after symptom onset. The library was prepared using the immunoSEQ multiplex PCR assay. Here the immuneACCESS table is served through TCRdb, limited to in-frame sequences with V and J called. Missing clones are a known gap in these copies; in checked studies unresolved V genes cover under half, and the rest lacks a known reason. This sample is represented by roughly 140,000 clones; around 85% of them were singletons. Approximately 6.6% of the sample rests with the top ten. Material: peripheral blood, obtained after recovery from COVID-19. These receptors all come from an adult who had recovered from COVID-19.

The table lists this clone with a few counts. This rearrangement joins TRBV27 to TRBJ2-1, with 7 positions matching TRBD2. The CDR3 loop spans 15 amino acids. Unmatched junction bases numbered 4, after V lost 2 bases and J lost 3 bases. CDR1 and CDR2 (germline): MNHEY, SMNVEV (reference sequence). The CDR3 bases are TGTGCCAGCAGTTTAAACGTAGCGGGCTACAATGAGCAGTTCTTC. This encodes CASSLNVAGYNEQFF.

The rearrangement links TRBV3-1 (or the pseudogene TRBV3-2) to TRBJ2-7, with TRBD2 matching 7 bases. Germline lookup yields CDR1 LGHDT and CDR2 YNNKEL (reference sequence). V gave up 6 bases and J gave up 5 bases; unmatched junction bases: 7. CDR3 length equals 13 residues. CDR3 coding DNA: TGTGCCAGCAGTAGCGGGTGGCGCAACGAGCAGTACTTC. The encoded protein is CASSSGWRNEQYF.

The chain has TRBV29-1 and TRBJ1-4, with TRBD1 as a possible D gene (6 bases). The CDR3 length is 13 residues. V lost 6 bases to trimming and J lost 7 bases, with 15 bases between them. Germline CDR1 SQVTM, CDR2 ANQGSEA. CDR3 loop: CSVLRGAGEKLFF. The CDR3 region has the DNA TGCAGCGTCCTGCGGGGGGCGGGTGAAAAACTGTTTTTT.

The chain couples TRBV27 to TRBJ1-1; perhaps TRBD1 as D (5 bases). The CDR3 extends over 13 amino acids. The ends were cut back, 7 bases at V and 1 base at J, with 10 bases in the middle. Germline V CDR1 and CDR2: MNHEY, SMNVEV (reference sequence). In DNA form, the CDR3 reads TGTGCCAGCATGGAAGGGGCGAACACTGAAGCTTTCTTT. Its protein product is CASMEGANTEAFF.

The chain employs TRBV18 and TRBJ2-1; no definite D call. This CDR3 comprises 13 residues. Trimming took 1 base from V and 7 from J, leaving 8 bases between them. Germline CDR1 KGHSH, CDR2 LQKENI. This CDR3 reads CASSPQDRNEQFF. CDR3 in DNA: TGTGCCAGCTCACCACAAGACCGAAATGAGCAGTTCTTC.

The V gene is TRBV4-1, the J gene TRBJ2-7; perhaps TRBD2 as D (6 bases). Germline V CDR1 and CDR2: MGHRA, YSYEKL. Trimming removed 0 bases from V and 0 bases from J, with 9 bases in between. The CDR3 sequence is 15 residues long. This CDR3 reads CASSQEGGSSYEQYF. In DNA form, the CDR3 reads TGCGCCAGCAGCCAAGAGGGGGGTAGCTCCTACGAGCAGTACTTC.

The rearrangement joins TRBV3-1 (or the pseudogene TRBV3-2) to TRBJ2-5; 13 positions agree with TRBD2. In germline, CDR1 is LGHDT, CDR2 YNNKEL (reference sequence). After removal of 4 bases from V and 2 bases from J, the junction contained 13 bases not matched to a gene. This CDR3 is built from 19 residues. DNA for the CDR3: TGTGCCAGCAGCCCGACATACGGGACTAGCGGGGACTATCAAGAGACCCAGTACTTC. Amino acid sequence: CASSPTYGTSGDYQETQYF.

The V gene is TRBV18, the J gene TRBJ1-1, with 9 bases lining up with TRBD1. After removal of 3 bases from V and 5 bases from J, the junction contained 7 bases not matched to a gene. This CDR3 contains 15 residues. From germline, CDR1 is KGHSH and CDR2 LQKENI. CDR3 sequence reads: CASSPLGTGKTEAFF. The CDR3 DNA reads TGTGCCAGCTCACCCCTCGGGACAGGGAAGACTGAAGCTTTCTTT.

About this clone itself: The sample carries other DNA sequences with the same CDR3. The gene calls are TRBV19 and TRBJ1-1, with TRBD1 matching 10 bases. The CDR3 has 14 residues. V lost 3 bases to trimming and J lost 3 bases; unmatched junction nucleotides: 1. CDR1 and CDR2 (germline): LNHDA, SQIVND (reference sequence). Here the CDR3 DNA reads TGTGCCAGTAGTATGACAGGGGGCTACACTGAAGCTTTCTTT. This translates into CASSMTGGYTEAFF. Looking up the rest from reference TRBV19 and TRBJ1-1 gives the full variable domain: DGGITQSPKYLFRKEGQNVTLSCEQNLNHDAMYWYRQDPGQGLRLIYYSQIVNDFQKGDIAEGYSVSREKKESFPLTVTSAQKNPTAFYLCASSMTGGYTEAFFGQGTRLTVV.

CDR3 protein: CASSEAWGGQYNEQFF. CDR3 sequence (DNA): TGTGCCAGCAGTGAAGCGTGGGGGGGCCAATACAATGAGCAGTTCTTC. The chain couples TRBV6-1 to TRBJ2-1, with D possibly matching TRBD2 (7 bases). V lost 0 bases and J 4 bases, leaving 13 bases between the germline ends. The CDR3 spans 16 residues. Per germline, CDR1 MNHNS and CDR2 SASEGT.

A single count supports this clone. The CDR3 coding sequence is TGTGCCAGCAGCCCAGCAGGGGACAACACTGAAGCTTTCTTT. It translates to CASSPAGDNTEAFF. The rearrangement joins TRBV3-1 (or the pseudogene TRBV3-2) to TRBJ1-1; TRBD1 might be the D (6 bases). Germline lookup yields CDR1 LGHDT and CDR2 YNNKEL (reference sequence). The CDR3 extends over 14 amino acids. The ends were cut back, 4 bases at V and 2 bases at J, with 11 bases in the middle.

The gene calls are TRBV5-4 and TRBJ2-5; D is uncertain. There are 13 residues in the CDR3. Germline loops: CDR1 SGHNT, CDR2 YYREEE (reference sequence). V was shortened by 4 bases and J by 4 bases, with 11 bases between the two germline ends. The CDR3 DNA sequence: TGTGCCAGCAGCCGTTCCCCGAGAGAGACCCAGTACTTC. The encoded protein is CASSRSPRETQYF.

V gene TRBV19 combines with J gene TRBJ2-1; either TRBD1 or TRBD2 may fit D (5 bases each). Germline lookup yields CDR1 LNHDA and CDR2 SQIVND (reference sequence). Deletions cut 7 bases from V and 5 bases from J, with 18 bases between. This CDR3 spans 15 amino acids. Here the CDR3 reads CASNTAGTSNNEQFF. The CDR3 DNA reads as TGTGCCAGTAACACCGCCGGGACCAGCAACAATGAGCAGTTCTTC.

V and J are TRBV5-5 and TRBJ1-1; TRBD1 aligns across 8 bases. This CDR3 is built from 14 residues. After removal of 0 bases from V and 5 bases from J, the junction contained 3 bases not matched to a gene. Germline-derived CDR1 and CDR2 are SGHKS and YYEKEE (reference sequence). As DNA, the CDR3 is TGTGCCAGCAGCTTGGAGGGACAGGTAACTGAAGCTTTCTTT. This codes for CASSLEGQVTEAFF.

The CDR3 nucleotides are TGTGCCAGCAGCCAAGCAGGGAGTAATCAGCCCCAGCATTTT. Its translation: CASSQAGSNQPQHF. The chain carries TRBV3-1 (or the pseudogene TRBV3-2) and TRBJ1-5, with a weak D call TRBD1 (5 bases). Germline-derived CDR1 and CDR2 are LGHDT and YNNKEL (reference sequence). The V gene lost 1 base and the J gene lost 4 bases, with 8 bases spanning the gap. The CDR3 covers 14 residues.

By sample share, this clone is large. The CDR3 sequence: CASSLVRGDQETQYF. CDR3 coding DNA: TGTGCCAGCAGCTTAGTTCGGGGTGACCAAGAGACCCAGTACTTC. The chain employs TRBV5-6 and TRBJ2-5; D might be TRBD2 (5 bases). The CDR3 runs to 15 residues. Germline CDR1 and CDR2: SGHDT and YYEEEE. Trimming pared 2 bases from V and 0 bases from J, leaving 11 bases between.

The rearrangement uses TRBV9 and TRBJ2-6, with D hard to call. From germline, CDR1 is SGDLS and CDR2 YYNGEE. V was cut by 1 base and J by 6 bases, with 5 bases left in between. CDR3 length: 13 amino acids. In DNA, the CDR3 is TGTGCCAGCAGCGTAACGGTGGCCAACGTCCTGACTTTC. Amino acids: CASSVTVANVLTF.

This clone was seen once. The V call is TRBV5-1, the J call TRBJ1-2, with 8 bases aligning to TRBD1. Germline V gives CDR1 SGHRS, CDR2 YFSETQ. The CDR3 covers 14 residues. V trimming: 7 bases; J trimming: 0 bases; junction bases outside the gene matches: 5. In nucleotides, the CDR3 is TGCGCCAGCCGAACGGGACAGGCTAACTATGGCTACACCTTC. Its translation: CASRTGQANYGYTF.

The rearrangement uses TRBV27 and TRBJ1-2, with a tentative D call TRBD1 (6 bases). Germline V CDR1 and CDR2: MNHEY, SMNVEV (reference sequence). V was pared by 8 bases and J by 2 bases, with 18 bases between. The CDR3 totals 15 residues. CDR3 sequence reads: CASLPTGTPNYGYTF. The CDR3 bases are TGTGCCAGCCTACCTACCGGGACACCAAACTATGGCTACACCTTC.

V is TRBV11-2 and J is TRBJ2-1; no clear D gene. CDR3 size: 15 residues. The germline V gene encodes CDR1 SGHAT and CDR2 FQNNGV. Trimming shortened V by 6 bases and J by 3 bases, and 15 bases separated the two germline ends. Here the CDR3 DNA reads TGTGCCAGCAGTCGATCTCCCGTAAACTACAATGAGCAGTTCTTC. Translation: CASSRSPVNYNEQFF.

V gene TRBV6-5 combines with J gene TRBJ1-2; TRBD1 might be the D (6 bases). CDR3 size: 13 residues. Germline-derived CDR1 and CDR2 are MNHEY and SVGAGI. The germline V and J ends were trimmed by 8 bases and 6 bases, with 16 bases remaining between them. Here the CDR3 DNA reads TGTGCCAGCGGCCTCCTCGGGGGGCATGGCTACACCTTC. It translates to CASGLLGGHGYTF.

The V and J genes are TRBV12-5 and TRBJ1-6, with TRBD1 as a possible D gene (5 bases). V was shortened by 7 bases and J by 10 bases, with 14 bases between the two germline ends. The CDR3 runs 13 residues. Germline loops: CDR1 LGHNT, CDR2 FRNRAP. The CDR3 nucleotides are TGTGCTAGTGCTTCGGAGGGGTGGTCACCCCTCCACTTT. Protein: CASASEGWSPLHF.

The rearrangement links TRBV6-5 to TRBJ2-5; possibly TRBD1 or TRBD2 for D (5 bases each). The CDR3 covers 13 residues. V shed 5 bases and J shed 5 bases, with 12 bases lying between them. CDR1 and CDR2 (germline): MNHEY, SVGAGI. CDR3 sequence reads: CASSTPWGETQYF. CDR3 nucleotide sequence: TGTGCCAGCAGTACTCCCTGGGGGGAGACCCAGTACTTC.

This clone is a singleton in its sample. The rearrangement uses TRBV2 and TRBJ2-2, with 15 bases identical to TRBD2. The CDR3 has 17 amino acids. V trimming: 7 bases; J trimming: 4 bases; junction bases outside the gene matches: 7. Germline CDR1 reads SNHLY; CDR2 reads FYNNEI. The CDR3 coding sequence is TGTGCCAGCACCGGACTAGCGGGAGGGGTCGGCACCGGGGAGCTGTTTTTT. It yields the protein CASTGLAGGVGTGELFF.

The genes are TRBV4-3 and TRBJ1-2; D remains ambiguous. The germline V gene has CDR1 LGHNA and CDR2 YSLEER. The CDR3 is 12 residues long. Trimming removed 4 bases at V and 4 bases at J, with 7 bases between. CDR3 loop: CASSPGPYGYTF. The CDR3 DNA follows: TGCGCCAGCAGCCCAGGACCCTATGGCTACACCTTC.

This chain connects TRBV4-3 to TRBJ2-5; D is possibly TRBD2 (6 bases). CDR1 is LGHNA and CDR2 is YSLEER in the germline V gene. The CDR3 is made up of 16 amino acids. Trimming pared 0 bases from V and 7 bases from J, leaving 18 bases between. The CDR3 loop is CASSQEAVAAGGTQYF. In nucleotides, the CDR3 is TGCGCCAGCAGCCAAGAAGCTGTAGCGGCTGGTGGGACCCAGTACTTC.

This clone was observed a single time. This chain links TRBV20-1 with TRBJ2-7; 8 bases match TRBD2. Germline values: CDR1 DFQATT, CDR2 SNEGSKA (reference sequence). With 3 bases clipped from V and 9 bases from J, the junction kept 7 bases outside the gene matches. The CDR3 contains 12 residues. CDR3 DNA sequence: TGCAGTGCTAGTCGTCGGGAGGGTGTGCAGTACTTC. Translated, it gives CSASRREGVQYF.

The rearrangement joins TRBV4-1 to TRBJ2-2, with 7 nucleotides matching TRBD2. Trimming removed 6 bases from V and 6 bases from J; junction bases left unmatched: 10. Looked up from germline, CDR1 is MGHRA and CDR2 is YSYEKL. The CDR3 runs to 15 residues. The CDR3 DNA sequence: TGCGCCAGCAGTGGGGGGGACGGGGAGCCCGGGGAGCTGTTTTTT. It encodes CASSGGDGEPGELFF.

The chain combines TRBV7-2 with TRBJ1-3; a possible D gene is TRBD1 (6 bases). From germline, CDR1 is SGHTA and CDR2 FQGNSA. V was shortened by 1 base and J by 1 base, with 11 bases between the two germline ends. CDR3 length: 16 amino acids. The CDR3 nucleotides are TGTGCCAGCAGCTTAGGAGGGGGGGTTTCTGGAAACACCATATATTTT. Protein sequence: CASSLGGGVSGNTIYF.

This chain links TRBV7-3 with TRBJ1-6, with D possibly being TRBD1 (5 bases). The CDR3 consists of 15 residues. The V end lost 2 bases, the J end lost 8 bases, and 13 bases lay between the germline ends. Germline V gene sequence: CDR1 SGHTA, CDR2 FQGTGA. The CDR3 nucleotides are TGTGCCAGCAGCTTAGGTGCAGGGAAGGATTCACCCCTCCACTTT. The encoded protein is CASSLGAGKDSPLHF.

This clone has more than one count but fewer than ten. The chain joins TRBV15 to TRBJ2-3; no reliable D call. There are 12 residues in the CDR3. CDR1 is LNHNV, CDR2 YYDKDF, per germline (reference sequence). V lost 5 bases and J lost 1, with 4 bases in between. The CDR3 loop reads CATSWGTDTQYF. The CDR3 DNA is TGTGCCACCAGCTGGGGCACAGATACGCAGTATTTT.

The chain links TRBV3-1 (or the pseudogene TRBV3-2) to TRBJ2-1; D is possibly TRBD2 (5 bases). This CDR3 has 17 amino acids. With 3 bases removed from V and 2 bases from J, the gap between germline ends came to 17 bases. Germline assignment: CDR1 LGHDT and CDR2 YNNKEL (reference sequence). The CDR3 loop is CASSQARGSGPYNEQFF. CDR3 bases: TGTGCCAGCAGCCAGGCCCGAGGGAGCGGCCCCTACAATGAGCAGTTCTTC.